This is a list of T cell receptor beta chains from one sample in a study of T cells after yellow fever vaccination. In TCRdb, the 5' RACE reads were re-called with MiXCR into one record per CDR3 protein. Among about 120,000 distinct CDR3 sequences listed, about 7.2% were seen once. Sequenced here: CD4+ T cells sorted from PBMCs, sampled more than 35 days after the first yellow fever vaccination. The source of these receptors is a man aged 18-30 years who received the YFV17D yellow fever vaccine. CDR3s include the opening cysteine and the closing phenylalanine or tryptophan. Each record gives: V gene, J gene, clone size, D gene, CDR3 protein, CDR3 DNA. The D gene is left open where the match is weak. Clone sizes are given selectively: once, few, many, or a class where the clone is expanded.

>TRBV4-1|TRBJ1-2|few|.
CASSQGDYGYTF
TGCGCCAGCAGCCAAGGGGACTATGGCTACACCTTC
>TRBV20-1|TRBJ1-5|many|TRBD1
CSARQGSSNQPQHF
TGCAGTGCTCGACAGGGGTCGAGCAATCAGCCCCAGCATTTT
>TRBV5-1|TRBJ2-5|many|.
CASSSIGGQETQYF
TGCGCCAGCAGCTCGATAGGAGGGCAAGAGACCCAGTACTTC
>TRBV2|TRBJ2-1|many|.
CASTPRPYNEQFF
TGTGCCAGCACCCCCCGGCCTTACAATGAGCAGTTCTTC
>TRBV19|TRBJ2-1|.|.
CASSIIYGRTSSNEQFF
TGTGCCAGTAGTATAATCTACGGAAGAACCTCCTCCAATGAGCAGTTCTTC
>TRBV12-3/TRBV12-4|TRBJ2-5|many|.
CASSSSGNQETQYF
TGTGCCAGCAGCAGTAGCGGTAACCAAGAGACCCAGTACTTC
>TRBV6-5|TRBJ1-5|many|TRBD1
CASSYSRGLDQPQHF
TGTGCCAGCAGTTACTCGAGGGGGCTCGATCAGCCCCAGCATTTT
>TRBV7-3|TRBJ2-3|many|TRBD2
CASSLMAGGTTDTQYF
TGTGCCAGCAGCTTAATGGCGGGGGGCACCACAGATACGCAGTATTTT
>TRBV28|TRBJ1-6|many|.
CASSFWASPLHF
TGTGCCAGCAGTTTTTGGGCTTCACCCCTCCACTTT
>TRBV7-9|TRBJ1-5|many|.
CASSPGVRSGQPQHF
TGTGCCAGCAGCCCTGGGGTGCGGTCAGGTCAGCCCCAGCATTTT
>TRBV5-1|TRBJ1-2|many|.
CASSLDRVNYGYTF
TGCGCCAGCAGCTTGGACAGGGTCAACTATGGCTACACCTTC
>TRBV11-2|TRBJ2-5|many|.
CASTDLRGWETQYF
TGTGCCAGCACCGACCTACGGGGTTGGGAGACCCAGTACTTC
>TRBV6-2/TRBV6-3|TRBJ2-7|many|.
CASSYPVWGRMTYEQYF
TGTGCCAGCAGTTATCCGGTGTGGGGGAGGATGACCTACGAGCAGTACTTC
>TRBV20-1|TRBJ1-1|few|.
CSARFPGRGRVNTEAFF
TGCAGTGCTAGATTCCCCGGCAGGGGAAGAGTGAACACTGAAGCTTTCTTT
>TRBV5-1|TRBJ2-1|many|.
CASSRLVNEQFF
TGCGCCAGCAGCCGACTAGTAAATGAGCAGTTCTTC
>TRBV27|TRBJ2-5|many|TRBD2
CASSGRGLAVFDKETQYF
TGTGCCAGCAGTGGTCGAGGACTAGCGGTTTTTGATAAAGAGACCCAGTACTTC
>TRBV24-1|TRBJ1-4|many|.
CATSDSSVGGEKLFF
TGTGCCACCAGTGATTCTTCGGTGGGGGGAGAAAAACTGTTTTTT
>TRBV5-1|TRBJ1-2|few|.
CASSLAGATSNYGYTF
TGCGCCAGCAGCTTGGCGGGGGCGACGTCTAACTATGGCTACACCTTC
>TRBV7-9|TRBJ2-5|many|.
CASSLLTAGIETQYF
TGTGCCAGCAGCTTACTGACGGCAGGGATAGAGACCCAGTACTTC
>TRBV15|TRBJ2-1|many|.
CATSSWGADEQFF
TGTGCCACCAGCAGCTGGGGGGCAGATGAGCAGTTCTTC
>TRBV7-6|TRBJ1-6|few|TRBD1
CASSNGQGTSPLHF
TGTGCCAGCAGCAACGGACAGGGTACTTCACCCCTCCACTTT
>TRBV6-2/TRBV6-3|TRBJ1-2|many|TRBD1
CASAQGQNYGYTF
TGTGCCAGCGCGCAGGGACAGAACTATGGCTACACCTTC
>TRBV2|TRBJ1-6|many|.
CASSPQGISNSPLHF
TGTGCCAGCAGTCCACAGGGAATATCGAATTCACCCCTCCACTTT
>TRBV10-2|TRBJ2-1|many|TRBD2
CASRPTPGSGGYNEQFF
TGCGCCAGCAGACCAACCCCGGGTAGCGGGGGCTACAATGAGCAGTTCTTC
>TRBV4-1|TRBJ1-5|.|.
CASSQDPYSNQPQHF
TGCGCCAGCAGCCAAGATCCGTATAGCAATCAGCCCCAGCATTTT
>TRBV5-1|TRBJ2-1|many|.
CASSFSVGDNEQFF
TGCGCCAGCAGCTTCTCGGTGGGAGACAATGAGCAGTTCTTC
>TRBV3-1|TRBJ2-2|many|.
CASSRRATGELFF
TGTGCCAGCAGCCGCCGGGCCACCGGGGAGCTGTTTTTT
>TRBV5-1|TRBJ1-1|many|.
CASSLDTEAFF
TGCGCCAGCAGCTTGGACACTGAAGCTTTCTTT
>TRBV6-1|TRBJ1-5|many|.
CASSETRGGIQPQHF
TGTGCCAGCAGTGAGACACGAGGGGGGATTCAGCCCCAGCATTTT
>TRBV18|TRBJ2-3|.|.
CASSPPGTSTDTQYF
TGTGCCAGCTCACCACCCGGGACAAGCACAGATACGCAGTATTTT
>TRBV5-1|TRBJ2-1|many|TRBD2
CASSLGPRGGDYNEQFF
TGCGCCAGCAGCTTGGGACCCCGGGGGGGTGACTACAATGAGCAGTTCTTC
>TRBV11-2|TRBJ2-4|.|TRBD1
CASSQDRGTTIQYF
TGTGCCAGCAGTCAAGACAGGGGGACCACCATTCAGTACTTC
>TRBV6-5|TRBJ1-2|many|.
CASRRGADYGYTF
TGTGCCAGCAGGAGGGGGGCCGACTATGGCTACACCTTC
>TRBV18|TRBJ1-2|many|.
CASSPVQDSYGYTF
TGTGCCAGCTCACCAGTACAGGACTCCTATGGCTACACCTTC
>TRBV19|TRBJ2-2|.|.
CASSAQGGGELFF
TGTGCCAGTAGTGCACAGGGAGGCGGGGAGCTGTTTTTT
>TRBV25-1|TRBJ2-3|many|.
CASSRMLRGGTDTQYF
TGTGCCAGCAGTCGGATGCTAAGGGGGGGCACAGATACGCAGTATTTT
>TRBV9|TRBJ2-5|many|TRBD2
CASSVSAGAQGETQYF
TGTGCCAGCAGCGTATCAGCGGGGGCCCAAGGGGAGACCCAGTACTTC
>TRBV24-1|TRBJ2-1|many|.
CATGGGGPSYNEQFF
TGTGCCACCGGAGGAGGGGGGCCCTCGTACAATGAGCAGTTCTTC
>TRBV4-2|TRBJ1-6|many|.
CASSRRGDGGYNSPLHF
TGTGCCAGCAGCCGGAGAGGTGATGGCGGCTATAATTCACCCCTCCACTTT
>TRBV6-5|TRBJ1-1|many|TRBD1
CASSYEDRGAEAFF
TGTGCCAGCAGTTACGAAGACAGGGGTGCTGAAGCTTTCTTT
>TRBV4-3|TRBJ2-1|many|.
CASSQVLISAGNNEQFF
TGCGCCAGCAGCCAGGTCCTCATATCGGCAGGCAACAATGAGCAGTTCTTC
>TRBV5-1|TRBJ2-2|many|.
CASSLEVGLTGELFF
TGCGCCAGCAGCTTGGAGGTGGGCCTCACCGGGGAGCTGTTTTTT
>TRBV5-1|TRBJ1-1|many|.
CASRNRQGWINTEAFF
TGCGCCAGCAGAAACCGGCAGGGTTGGATTAACACTGAAGCTTTCTTT
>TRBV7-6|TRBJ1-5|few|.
CASSAREQPQHF
TGTGCCAGCAGCGCCAGGGAGCAGCCCCAGCATTTT
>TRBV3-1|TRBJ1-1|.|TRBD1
CASTHRGRAEAFF
TGTGCCAGCACCCACAGGGGCAGGGCTGAAGCTTTCTTT
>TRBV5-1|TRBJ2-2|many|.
CASSFVGTTGELFF
TGCGCCAGCAGCTTTGTAGGAACCACCGGGGAGCTGTTTTTT
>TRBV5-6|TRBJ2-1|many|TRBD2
CASSLKVGLAGGEQFF
TGTGCCAGCAGCTTGAAGGTAGGACTAGCGGGGGGTGAGCAGTTCTTC
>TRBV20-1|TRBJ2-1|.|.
CSARFRAYNEQFF
TGCAGTGCTAGGTTTCGGGCTTACAATGAGCAGTTCTTC
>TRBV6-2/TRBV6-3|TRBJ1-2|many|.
CASSDMNYGYTF
TGTGCCAGCAGCGACATGAACTATGGCTACACCTTC
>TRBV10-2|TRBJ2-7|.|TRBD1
CASSKPGQGTYEQYF
TGCGCCAGCAGCAAACCGGGACAGGGAACCTACGAGCAGTACTTC
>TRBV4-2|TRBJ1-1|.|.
CASSQDWFGSTEAFF
TGTGCCAGCAGCCAAGACTGGTTCGGGAGCACTGAAGCTTTCTTT
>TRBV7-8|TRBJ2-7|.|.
CASSLLILRERTYEQYF
TGTGCCAGCAGCCTCCTTATCCTCAGGGAGAGAACCTACGAGCAGTACTTC
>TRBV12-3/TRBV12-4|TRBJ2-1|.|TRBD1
CASSRTGAQQFF
TGTGCCAGCAGCCGAACAGGGGCTCAGCAGTTCTTC
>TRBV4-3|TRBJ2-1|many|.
CASSRNLYNEQFF
TGCGCCAGCAGCAGAAATCTCTACAATGAGCAGTTCTTC
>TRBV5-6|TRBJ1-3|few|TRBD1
CASSYLRDRHSGNTIYF
TGTGCCAGCAGCTACCTCCGGGACAGGCACTCTGGAAACACCATATATTTT
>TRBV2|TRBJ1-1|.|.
CASSGKVMNTEAFF
TGTGCCAGCAGTGGGAAGGTGATGAACACTGAAGCTTTCTTT
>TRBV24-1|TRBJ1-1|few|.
CATSDREAEAFF
TGTGCCACCAGTGACAGGGAGGCTGAAGCTTTCTTT
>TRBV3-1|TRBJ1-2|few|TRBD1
CASSQTDRVGYTF
TGTGCCAGCAGCCAAACGGACAGGGTCGGCTACACCTTC
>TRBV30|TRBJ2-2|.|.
CAWDSGELFF
TGTGCCTGGGACTCCGGGGAGCTGTTTTTT
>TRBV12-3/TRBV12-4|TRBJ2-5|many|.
CASSYGQGETQYF
TGTGCCAGCAGTTACGGACAAGGAGAGACCCAGTACTTC